This T cell receptor beta chain was identified in a study of T cells in tumors after PD-1 blockade. Study overall: Either cemiplimab 350 mg every 2 weeks or pembrolizumab 200 mg every 3 weeks was given. A subset received ongoing vismodegib 150 mg daily alongside anti-PD-1 therapy. Blood samples averaged around 120,000 templates (range roughly 24,000-280,000) and 35,000 to 40,000 unique clonotypes. Whole-study findings and limits: Roughly 42% of tumor TCR clonotypes were also found in blood.

Germline V lookup: CDR1 SGHTA, CDR2 FQGNSA. V lost 1 base and J 6 bases, leaving 7 bases between the germline ends. The CDR3 covers 13 residues. Generated by immunoSEQ multiplex PCR, the TCRdb table keeps only in-frame clones and is missing some. The table shows some 20,000 clones, with just under 80% occurring only once. Note on this clone: Its antigen is as yet unknown.

The sample in question was PBMCs, obtained before anti-PD-1 treatment. The origin of this receptor is a human donor with basal cell carcinoma. The chain combines TRBV7-2 with TRBJ1-5, with D unclear. The CDR3 reads CASSLDHTQPQHF. CDR3 coding DNA: TGTGCCAGCAGCTTAGACCATACTCAGCCCCAGCATTTT.